The entry that follows covers one T cell receptor (beta chain) sequence. In this sample, this clone turned up many times. Its target antigen remains unknown. Nothing much larger sits one base from this clone, and base qualities are not available. Measured from the cysteine to the phenylalanine, the CDR3 is 15 residues long. The DNA shown is the 45-base CDR3, in frame from base 1. Trimming takes 2 bases off V and 5 bases off J; junction bases not matched to a gene: 8. CDR1 and CDR2, per the germline V gene (reference sequence), are LNHNV and YYDKDF. Library construction relied on the immunoSEQ multiplex PCR assay. For the multiplex PCR, a mixture combining 60 forward primers for TCR Vbeta segments and 13 reverse primers for TCR Jbeta segments was used. The CDR3 region of rearranged TCR beta genes was amplified from genomic DNA with a multiplex PCR assay. The amplified TCR beta libraries were sequenced on the Illumina HiSeq System as 87-base-pair reads. The authors processed their data as follows. A later analysis counted around 72 million unique TCR beta chains across the 700 or so repertoires, and 10 million to 11 million of these chains were shared by at least two donors. To remove PCR and sequencing errors, raw reads were error-corrected and collapsed into unique sequences using a nearest-neighbor algorithm that merged closely related sequences. V, D and J gene segments were assigned by aligning CDR3 sequences to IMGT reference sequences. For a sequence to be retained, at least a six-nucleotide match to both a V gene segment and a J gene segment was required. A rearrangement was called productive if the CDR3 had no stop codons and remained in frame with V and J, and every other rearrangement was called non-productive. Following IMGT convention, CDR3 was defined as the stretch from the second conserved V-encoded cysteine up to the conserved J-encoded phenylalanine. The earlier analysis of 500 to 600 of the donors excluded sequences that lacked an unambiguous match to a single V gene segment. An earlier analysis of some 500 of the donors classified V segments as functional when productive rearrangements were above 56.7% and as segregating when the standard deviation between donors was above 5%. A statistical classification framework was developed to diagnose cytomegalovirus status using the catalog of TCR beta chain sequences. A later analysis assigned V and J genes by comparing TCR nucleotide sequences with IMGT/GENE-DB human TR gene sequences. A later analysis assigned CDR3 sequences and most-parsimonious VDJ recombination scenarios with the TCRdist pipeline. In a later analysis, each TCR beta chain was defined by its CDR3 amino acid sequence together with its V-gene family, and reads lacking a unique V-gene family were excluded. As a way to deal with suspected cross-contamination and a sequencing artifact, a later analysis dropped approximately 570 nucleotide sequences that were highly shared and had low generation probability. A later analysis calculated a clonal expansion index for each public chain from normalized within-repertoire ranks of inferred template counts. In a later analysis, generation probabilities were computed with a VDJ recombination model fitted to out-of-frame rearrangements, and the resulting probabilities were checked against IGoR. In a later analysis, hypergeometric tests were used to score TCR-TCR, TCR-HLA and TCR-CMV co-occurrence, with a repertoire-size bias correction applied to TCR pairs. In a later analysis, false discovery rates were estimated by permuting HLA or CMV assignments 20 times. In a later analysis, co-occurring TCRs were grouped with DBSCAN, and TCRdist sequence similarity was added when clustering was performed within HLA-allele-positive subsets. For co-occurrence clustering, repertoires with fewer than 30,000 or more than 120,000 public chains were excluded, along with about five repertoires with anomalous nucleotide sharing. The source is immuneACCESS, and TCRdb retained only in-frame sequences with V and J called. Part of the clones is not carried over; for the studies checked, unresolved V genes explain less than half of this, and the remainder is unexplained. The D gene and trimming were derived from the DNA, and the V and J assignments and clone size from that table. The sample table holds roughly 120,000 clones, of which around 9% were seen once. Jointly, the top ten make up 4.5% to 7% of the sample.

This sample is drawn from a study of cytomegalovirus exposure and HLA in healthy donors (TCRdb year 2017). About the investigation overall: An earlier analysis of 587 of the donors reported approximately 300 Gb of sequence data and 95 million to 140 million unique TCR beta sequences obtained from around 190 million T cells. Both class I and class II loci were covered by HLA typing, at four-digit resolution. Roughly 310 gigabases of sequencing data and approximately 85 million unique TCR sequences were included in an early release covering several hundred HLA-typed donors. The genetic ancestry cluster associated with self-reported Caucasian donors included around four fifths of the approximately 410 genotyped donors. High-throughput TCR immunosequencing, statistical association of individual TCRs with disease status, and machine learning were combined to predict cytomegalovirus infection status. In addition to the first cohort of about 650 subjects, a separate validation cohort of 130 or so different subjects was used. Typing coverage differed by locus: A, B, C, DRB1 and DQB1 were typed in about 620-630 donors, DQA1 in roughly 510, DPA1 in 606, and DPB1 in around 440. The study profiled the T cell repertoires of 500 to 800 subjects by immunosequencing and related them to cytomegalovirus serostatus. Across around 400 genotyped donors of the cohort, an average of approximately 220,000 unique TCR beta nucleotide sequences per donor were sequenced, and 15% to 20% of those sequences were non-productive. In a later analysis, previously published TCR beta repertoires from 666 donors were re-analyzed and high-resolution HLA genotyping was added so that TCR occurrence patterns could be studied. A handful of DR-DQ haplotypes were treated as single units for association and clustering because of strong linkage in the cohort. To decide whether each TCR beta V gene segment behaved as functional or pseudogenic, an earlier analysis of over 500 of the donors relied on high-throughput TCR beta sequencing. Donor age, sex, ethnicity and CMV serostatus were compiled together with the repertoire data. The study aimed to test whether signatures of past pathogen exposure could be identified by cataloging public T cell receptors. Every repertoire in the discovery cohort had been generated on one and the same sequencing platform. Genome-wide SNP genotypes for about 65% of the 666 donors were used in a later genetic analysis, which treated that subset as a discovery cohort. Rather than using new phenotypic data, the later analysis identified candidate immune exposures from TCR beta sequences and from how often those sequences occurred across donors.

What the work shows at the level of the full study, not this receptor alone: The study listed 150 to 200 TCR beta chains as associated with cytomegalovirus. Because counts were too low, roughly 18 rarely observed V segments, including chromosome 9 orphons, were left out of the earlier analysis of 587 of the donors. The 87-base-pair reads could not distinguish some IMGT-functional V segments, including TRBV6-2 and TRBV6-3, so those segments were excluded. In a later analysis, the rate of TCR association differed among HLA loci, with DRB1 alleles having the most associated TCRs and HLA-C alleles having the fewest. It was suggested by the authors that the approach could potentially be generalized to other disease states and immunological phenotypes. Because HLA typing was unavailable for some donors at each locus, only the typed subset was used in association tests. In vitro tests confirmed that a few of the cytomegalovirus-associated TCR beta chains recognize cytomegalovirus antigens. Linkage disequilibrium might explain the correlated functional status among segregating V segments, but an unknown experimental factor could not be ruled out. An earlier analysis of several hundred of the donors showed that most TCR beta V segments appeared in productive rearrangements either about 87% or about 30% of the time, which broadly matched IMGT annotations. The classifier was reported to diagnose cytomegalovirus status with high specificity and sensitivity in both the original and validation cohorts. CMV serostatus was the only immune exposure information available for the cohort. A further reported finding was that TCR beta sequences accurately predicted the HLA-A and HLA-B alleles for most subjects in the first cohort. Assigning TCR associations to individual alleles was difficult when HLA alleles, especially DR and DQ, strongly co-occurred. Only TCR beta chains were sequenced in this cohort, and the absence of alpha or paired-chain data limited detectable features. Compared with equally common non-associated chains, HLA-associated TCR beta chains in a later analysis were more clonally expanded and had lower generation probabilities. A later analysis associated some 17,000 TCR beta sequences with specific HLA alleles at a false discovery rate of 0.05. While some public TCRs were present in many individuals, most TCR sequences turned up only very rarely across donors. A cluster of highly shared sequence variants was judged likely to be a technical artifact of the sequencing pipeline. Compared with the approximately 720-donor mean, donors in an Asian-associated ancestry cluster had fewer N-insertions in productive TCRs, according to a later genetic analysis. In a later analysis, most CMV-associated TCR beta chains were found to appear HLA-restricted, with HLA associations seemingly driven largely by CMV exposure. Sequencing depth was assumed to be roughly uniform across donors in the presence/absence analyses, though that assumption may not hold. A later analysis reported that several top co-occurrence clusters appeared linked to parvovirus B19, influenza, CMV and Epstein-Barr virus. A later genetic analysis associated a missense DCLRE1C variant with V-gene and J-gene trimming of TCR beta chains, and an independent cohort replicated the association.

The cohort was made up of several hundred healthy bone marrow donors. Cohort members were all nominally healthy when sampled, although unrecorded immune exposures were likely present. The donor tested CMV seronegative, placing the donor among the roughly 350 seronegative members of the cohort. Each donor provided a peripheral blood sample, and peripheral blood mononuclear cells were used for TCR beta sequencing. The Qiagen DNeasy Blood Extraction Kit was used to extract genomic DNA from the blood cell samples. What was sequenced was PBMCs. This sequence was found in a man aged 40-55 years in good health and CMV-seronegative. This receptor chain uses TRBV15 and TRBJ1-1; a stretch of 7 junction bases matches TRBD1. The CDR3 region has the sequence CATSRTRGLPTEAFF. The DNA is TGTGCCACCAGCAGAACGAGGGGGCTCCCGACTGAAGCTTTCTTT.